The subject of this entry is one TCR beta chain. The antigen is not known. The data belong to a study of T cell repertoires in cytomegalovirus infection. Study context: CMV infection plus the matching HLA type was flagged by public TCR beta signatures.

Via MiXCR, TCRdb re-called the reads, giving one row per CDR3 protein. The repertoire includes over 120,000 distinct CDR3 sequences, more than 25% of them detected once, and about 52% sits in the top ten. Findings of the study overall: Dominant in the ex vivo response were TCR beta clonotypes restricted by HLA-C and specific for CMV.

Trimming removed 6 bases from V and 0 bases from J; junction bases left unmatched: 7. The germline gives CDR1 MNHEY, CDR2 SVGEGT. There are 16 residues in the CDR3. The sequencing here drew on CD8+ T cells from cultured PBMCs, taken from culture after CMV antigen stimulation. The receptor was isolated from a human donor in good health (CMV status not recorded). Some clones in this sample may be carry-over from other donors' samples. V is TRBV6-2 or TRBV6-3 and J is TRBJ2-4, with 8 bases identical to TRBD2. The DNA for the CDR3 is TGTGCCAGCAGCACGGGAGGGGCTCTAGCCAAAAACATTCAGTACTTC. It yields the protein CASSTGGALAKNIQYF.